This T cell receptor beta chain appears in the sequencing data of a study of T cell repertoires in cytomegalovirus infection. This clonotype was observed a handful of times. Its target is unknown. TCRdb called the reads again in MiXCR, with one record for every CDR3 protein. This table holds about 700,000 distinct CDR3 sequences, about 33% found once. This CDR3 contains 16 residues. The J segment lost 5 bases and the V segment lost 7 bases, leaving 12 bases of the junction unmatched. CDR1 and CDR2 from the germline V gene are SGHNT and YYREEE (reference sequence). This clonotype was sampled from a human donor in good health (CMV status not recorded). Some clones in this sample may be carry-over from other donors' samples. Sequenced material: cultured PBMCs, taken from culture after CMV antigen stimulation. The J gene is TRBJ2-3, the V gene TRBV5-4; TRBD2 agrees at 11 bases. CDR3 sequence (DNA): TGTGCCAGCCAACTAGCGGGGGCGCGCGCCGGAGATACGCAGTATTTT. Protein: CASQLAGARAGDTQYF.